A single sample gave rise to the 10 T cell receptor beta chains below, sequenced in a study of blood T cell repertoires in COVID-19. Profiled with immunoSEQ multiplex PCR; TCRdb holds only in-frame clones, not every one. The sample has over 85,000 clones, approximately 90% seen once. Sequences were obtained from peripheral blood. Every receptor here comes from a human donor with active COVID-19. The donor label of this sample is uncertain.

This clone was counted a single time. The chain combines TRBV6-1 with TRBJ1-2, with a possible D match to TRBD1 (5 bases). The V end lost 3 bases, the J end lost 3 bases, and 5 bases lay between the germline ends. The V gene's germline CDR1 is MNHNS and CDR2 SASEGT. The CDR3 is 12 residues long. CDR3 nucleotide sequence: TGTGCCAGCAGTGACAGGGACTATGGCTACACCTTC. This encodes CASSDRDYGYTF.

This clone was picked up one time. The chain employs TRBV16 and TRBJ2-4; 7 bases align to TRBD1. J was trimmed by 4 bases and V by 3 bases; bases with no gene match: 6. From germline, CDR1 is KGHSY and CDR2 FQNENV. The CDR3 is made up of 15 amino acids. CDR3 nucleotide sequence: TGTGCCAGCAGCCACGCCGGGACAGAAAAAAACATTCAGTACTTC. Translated, it gives CASSHAGTEKNIQYF.

V and J are TRBV7-2 and TRBJ2-3; the D gene is possibly TRBD1 (5 bases). In germline, CDR1 is SGHTA, CDR2 FQGNSA. V was trimmed by 5 bases and J by 2 bases, leaving 20 bases between them. The CDR3 has 17 residues. CDR3 amino acids: CASSVESWAGYTDTQYF. CDR3 coding DNA: TGTGCCAGCAGCGTCGAGTCGTGGGCAGGGTACACAGATACGCAGTATTTT.

The CDR3 bases are TGTGCCAGCAGTCCGGAATCAGCGGGGGCCGGCTACGAGCAGTACTTC. Translating it yields CASSPESAGAGYEQYF. The chain is built from TRBV27 and TRBJ2-7, with TRBD2 matching 8 bases. Per the germline V gene, CDR1 is MNHEY and CDR2 is SMNVEV (reference sequence). V gave up 5 bases and J gave up 3 bases; unmatched junction bases: 12. The CDR3 covers 16 residues.

The V and J genes are TRBV27 and TRBJ1-1, with D possibly being TRBD1 (6 bases). The V and J ends lost 3 bases and 8 bases respectively, with 13 bases between them. CDR1 and CDR2 from the germline V gene are MNHEY and SMNVEV (reference sequence). CDR3 length: 13 residues. CDR3 in amino acids: CASSFTQGLEAFF. In DNA, the CDR3 is TGTGCCAGCAGTTTCACGCAGGGGCTGGAAGCTTTCTTT.

The chain carries TRBV19 and TRBJ1-6; no firm D call. Trimming shortened V by 2 bases and J by 7 bases, and 12 bases separated the two germline ends. This CDR3 is built from 15 residues. Germline lookup yields CDR1 LNHDA and CDR2 SQIVND (reference sequence). The CDR3: CASSIMASSNSPLHF. In nucleotides, the CDR3 is TGTGCCAGTAGTATAATGGCCAGTTCGAATTCACCCCTCCACTTT.

This chain joins TRBV5-1 and TRBJ2-3; 11 nucleotides match TRBD2. This CDR3 contains 16 residues. V dropped 0 bases and J dropped 6; count of bases not matched to a gene: 6. CDR1 SGHRS and CDR2 YFSETQ come from the germline V gene. CDR3 nucleotides: TGCGCCAGCAGCTTGGCCGGGGCTAGCGGGGGGGATACGCAGTATTTT. Amino acid sequence: CASSLAGASGGDTQYF.

The chain employs TRBV5-4 and TRBJ1-2, with D perhaps TRBD1 (5 bases). V was shortened by 0 bases and J by 6 bases, with 6 bases between the two germline ends. The CDR3 has 12 residues. The germline V gene encodes CDR1 SGHNT and CDR2 YYREEE (reference sequence). CDR3 sequence: CASSLEGDGYTF. CDR3 sequence (DNA): TGTGCCAGCAGCTTGGAAGGGGATGGCTACACCTTC.

The CDR3 here is CASSQIGTGAPGELFF. DNA of the CDR3: TGTGCCAGCAGCCAGATAGGGACAGGGGCTCCCGGGGAGCTGTTTTTT. The V gene is TRBV3-1 (or the pseudogene TRBV3-2), the J gene TRBJ2-2, with TRBD1 matching over 10 bases. With V trimmed by 3 bases and J by 6 bases, 7 bases remained unmatched. From germline, CDR1 is LGHDT and CDR2 YNNKEL (reference sequence). This CDR3 contains 16 residues.

The chain recombines TRBV6-6 with TRBJ1-3; 7 bases align to TRBD1. Losses at the gene ends were 6 bases for V and 2 bases for J; bases not matched to a gene: 7. This CDR3 contains 15 residues. CDR1 MNHNY and CDR2 SVGAGI come from the germline V gene (reference sequence). The CDR3: CASRNRDSTGNTIYF. The CDR3 bases are TGTGCCAGCAGGAACCGGGACAGCACTGGAAACACCATATATTTT.